The 10 T cell receptor beta chains reported below all come from one sample, sequenced in a study of T cells in Graves' hyperthyroidism and ophthalmopathy. Using RNA transcripts as the source, TCR beta CDR3 regions were amplified. The TCR CDR3 first-round RT-PCR relied on the HTBI primer set. From the multiplex PCR reads, TCRdb called clonotypes with MiXCR, one entry per CDR3 protein. The data hold 300,000 to 450,000 distinct CDR3 sequences, with about 17% observed a single time. The sample comprised blood. The receptors were gathered from a woman in her 30s with Graves' hyperthyroidism that later progressed to Graves' ophthalmopathy.

This chain connects TRBV2 to TRBJ2-7, with 11 bases identical to TRBD2. Per the germline V gene, CDR1 is SNHLY and CDR2 is FYNNEI. This CDR3 region has 15 residues. V dropped 3 bases and J dropped 4; count of bases not matched to a gene: 5. The CDR3 DNA sequence: TGTGCCAGCAGTGAGGGTCCTAGCGGGGGGTACGAGCAGTACTTC. This translates into CASSEGPSGGYEQYF. Using reference TRBV2 and TRBJ2-7 for the parts outside the CDR3, the full variable domain is EPEVTQTPSHQVTQMGQEVILRCVPISNHLYFYWYRQILGQKVEFLVSFYNNEISEKSEIFDDQFSVERPDGSNFTLKIRSTKLEDSAMYFCASSEGPSGGYEQYFGPGTRLTVT.

To note about this clonotype: A read error is possible here, since a much larger clone lies one base away. The chain carries TRBV18 and TRBJ2-5; TRBD1 agrees at 9 bases. Germline CDR1 and CDR2: KGHSH and LQKENI. The CDR3 is made up of 15 amino acids. V lost 3 bases and J lost 9; bases outside the gene matches: 11. Here the CDR3 reads CASSPRDRVREAQYF. CDR3 DNA sequence: TGTGCCAGCTCACCCCGGGACAGGGTTCGGGAGGCCCAGTACTTC.

This clonotype was observed at least ten times. The gene calls are TRBV28 and TRBJ1-1; D unresolved. The CDR3 length is 16 residues. V was cut by 7 bases and J by 0 bases, with 18 bases left in between. Germline V gene lookup returns CDR1 MDHEN and CDR2 SYDVKM. Here the CDR3 DNA reads TGTGCCAGCACCCTATATGCCCCAGGCCTGAACACTGAAGCTTTCTTT. It translates to CASTLYAPGLNTEAFF.

This clonotype was seen repeatedly, ten times or more. This chain joins TRBV3-1 and TRBJ2-3; maybe TRBD2 (5 bases). Germline V gene data show CDR1 as LGHDT and CDR2 as YNNKEL (reference sequence). Trimming left V 5 bases short and J 2 bases short, with 32 bases between. The CDR3 contains 21 residues. The CDR3 bases are TGTGCCAGCAGCTCAAGGAGGACTGCAGGATTGTCGCCGGAGCACACAGATACGCAGTATTTT. This codes for CASSSRRTAGLSPEHTDTQYF.

This clonotype was recorded at least ten times. CDR3 loop: CASSLAERTGGYTF. The CDR3 DNA sequence: TGCGCCAGCAGCTTGGCCGAGAGGACGGGAGGCTACACCTTC. This rearrangement joins TRBV5-1 to TRBJ1-2; no clear D gene. The V end lost 0 bases, the J end lost 8 bases, and 14 bases lay between the germline ends. The CDR3 has 14 amino acids. From germline, CDR1 is SGHRS and CDR2 YFSETQ.

This clonotype appeared a few times. The chain carries TRBV27 and TRBJ2-7; tentatively, D is TRBD2 (6 bases). The CDR3 spans 14 residues. V gave up 6 bases and J gave up 2 bases, with 14 bases separating them. The germline V gene has CDR1 MNHEY and CDR2 SMNVEV (reference sequence). CDR3 DNA sequence: TGTGCCAGCAGGGCCGGGACTCTTACCTACGAGCAGTACTTC. Translation gives CASRAGTLTYEQYF.

This clonotype was detected many times. This chain links TRBV12-3 or TRBV12-4 with TRBJ1-1; D not certain. This CDR3 has 14 residues. With 6 bases removed from V and 3 bases from J, the gap between germline ends came to 14 bases. The CDR3 protein is CASSSMGWDTEAFF. CDR3 bases: TGTGCCAGCAGCTCCATGGGGTGGGACACTGAAGCTTTCTTT.

CDR3 loop: CASRTEINSPLHF. The DNA for the CDR3 is TGTGCCAGCAGAACCGAAATAAATTCACCCCTCCACTTT. V usage is TRBV6-1 and J usage is TRBJ1-6; D not certain. Germline loops: CDR1 MNHNS, CDR2 SASEGT. V lost 6 bases, J lost 7 bases, and 10 bases lay in between. The CDR3 runs 13 residues.

This clonotype has at least ten counts. V usage is TRBV20-1 and J usage is TRBJ2-7; TRBD2 matches at 11 bases. The V gene's germline CDR1 is DFQATT and CDR2 SNEGSKA (reference sequence). This CDR3 contains 15 residues. V lost 5 bases, J lost 4 bases, and 10 bases stayed unmatched. As DNA, the CDR3 is TGCAGTGCTGCAGACGATGGGACTAGCGGATACGAGCAGTACTTC. Translating it yields CSAADDGTSGYEQYF.

This clonotype was seen repeatedly, ten times or more. The chain employs TRBV30 and TRBJ1-1; weak D call: TRBD1 (6 bases). CDR3 length equals 11 residues. CDR1 is GTSNPN, CDR2 SVGIG, per germline (reference sequence). V was shortened by 4 bases and J by 8 bases, with 11 bases between the two germline ends. CDR3 bases: TGTGCCTGGAACAGGGCCGTGGAAGCTTTCTTT. It encodes CAWNRAVEAFF.